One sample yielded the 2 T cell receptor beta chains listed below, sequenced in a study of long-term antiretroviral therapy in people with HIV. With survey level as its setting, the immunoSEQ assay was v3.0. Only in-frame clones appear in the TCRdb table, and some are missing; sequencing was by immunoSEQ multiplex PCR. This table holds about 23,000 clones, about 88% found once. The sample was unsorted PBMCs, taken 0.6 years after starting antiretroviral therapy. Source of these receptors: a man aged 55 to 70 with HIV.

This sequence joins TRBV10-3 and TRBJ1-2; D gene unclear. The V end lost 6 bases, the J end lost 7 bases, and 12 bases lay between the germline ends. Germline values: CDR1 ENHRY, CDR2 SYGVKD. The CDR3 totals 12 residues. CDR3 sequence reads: CAISTEGIGYTF. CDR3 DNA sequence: TGTGCCATCAGCACGGAGGGTATTGGCTACACCTTC.

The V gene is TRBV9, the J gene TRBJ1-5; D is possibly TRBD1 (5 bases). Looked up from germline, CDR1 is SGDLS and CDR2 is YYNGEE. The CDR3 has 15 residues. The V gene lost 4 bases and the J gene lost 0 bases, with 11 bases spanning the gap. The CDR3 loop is CASSRDSYSNQPQHF. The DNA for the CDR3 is TGTGCCAGCAGCAGAGACAGCTATAGCAATCAGCCCCAGCATTTT.